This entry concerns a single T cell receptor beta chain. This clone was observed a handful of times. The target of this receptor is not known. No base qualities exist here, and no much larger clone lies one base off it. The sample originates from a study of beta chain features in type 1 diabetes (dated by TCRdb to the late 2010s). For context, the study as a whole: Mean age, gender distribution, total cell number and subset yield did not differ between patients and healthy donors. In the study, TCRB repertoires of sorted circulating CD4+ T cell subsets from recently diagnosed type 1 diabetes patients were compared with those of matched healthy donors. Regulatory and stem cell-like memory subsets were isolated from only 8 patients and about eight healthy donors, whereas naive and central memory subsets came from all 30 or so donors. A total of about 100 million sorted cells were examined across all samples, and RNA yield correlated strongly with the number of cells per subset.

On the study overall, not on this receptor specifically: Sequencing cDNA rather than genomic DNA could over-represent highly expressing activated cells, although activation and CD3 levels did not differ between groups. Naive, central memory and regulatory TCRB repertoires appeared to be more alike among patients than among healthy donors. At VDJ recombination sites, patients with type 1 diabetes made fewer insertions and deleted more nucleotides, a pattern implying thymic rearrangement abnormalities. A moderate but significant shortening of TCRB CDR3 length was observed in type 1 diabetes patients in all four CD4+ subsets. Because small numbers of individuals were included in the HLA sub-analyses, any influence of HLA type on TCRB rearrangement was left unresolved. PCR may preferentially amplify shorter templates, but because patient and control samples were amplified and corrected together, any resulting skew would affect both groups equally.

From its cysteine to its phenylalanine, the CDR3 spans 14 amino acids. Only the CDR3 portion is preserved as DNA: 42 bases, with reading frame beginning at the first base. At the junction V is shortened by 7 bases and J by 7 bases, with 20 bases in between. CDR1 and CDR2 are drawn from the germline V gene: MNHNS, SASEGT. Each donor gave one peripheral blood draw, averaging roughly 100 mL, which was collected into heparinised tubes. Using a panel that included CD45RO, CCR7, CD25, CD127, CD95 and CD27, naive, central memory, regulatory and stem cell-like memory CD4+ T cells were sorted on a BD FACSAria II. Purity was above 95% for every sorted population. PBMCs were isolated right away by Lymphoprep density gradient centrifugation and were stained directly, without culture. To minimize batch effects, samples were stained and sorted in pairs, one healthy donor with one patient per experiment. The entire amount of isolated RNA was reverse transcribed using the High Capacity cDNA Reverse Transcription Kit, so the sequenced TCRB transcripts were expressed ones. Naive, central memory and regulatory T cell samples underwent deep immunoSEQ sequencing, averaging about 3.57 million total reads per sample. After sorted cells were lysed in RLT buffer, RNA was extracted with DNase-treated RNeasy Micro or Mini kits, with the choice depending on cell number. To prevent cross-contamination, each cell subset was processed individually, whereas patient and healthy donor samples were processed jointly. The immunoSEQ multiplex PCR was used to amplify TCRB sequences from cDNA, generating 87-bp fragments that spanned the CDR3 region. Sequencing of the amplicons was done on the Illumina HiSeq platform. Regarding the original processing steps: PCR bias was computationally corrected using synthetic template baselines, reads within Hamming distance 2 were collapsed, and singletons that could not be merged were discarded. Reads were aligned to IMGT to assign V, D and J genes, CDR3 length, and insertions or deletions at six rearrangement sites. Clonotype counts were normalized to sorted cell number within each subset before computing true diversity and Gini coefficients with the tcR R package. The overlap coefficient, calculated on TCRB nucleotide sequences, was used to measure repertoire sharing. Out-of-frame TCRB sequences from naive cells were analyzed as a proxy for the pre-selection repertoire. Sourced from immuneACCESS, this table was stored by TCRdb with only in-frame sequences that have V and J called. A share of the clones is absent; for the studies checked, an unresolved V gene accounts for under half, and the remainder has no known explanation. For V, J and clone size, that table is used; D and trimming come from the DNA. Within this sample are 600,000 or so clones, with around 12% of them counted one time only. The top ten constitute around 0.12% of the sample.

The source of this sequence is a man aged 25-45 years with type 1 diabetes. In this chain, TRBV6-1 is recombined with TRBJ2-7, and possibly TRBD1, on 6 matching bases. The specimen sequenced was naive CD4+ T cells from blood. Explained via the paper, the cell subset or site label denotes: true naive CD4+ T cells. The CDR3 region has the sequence CASTQQGFPGEQYF. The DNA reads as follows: TGTGCCAGCACCCAGCAGGGGTTCCCGGGAGAGCAGTACTTC.